A selection of T cell receptor beta chains follows, all from one sample in a study of blood T cell repertoires in COVID-19. TCRdb's table, derived via immunoSEQ multiplex PCR, lists solely in-frame clones and lacks some. The sample includes 310,000 or so clones, 80% to 90% seen only once; the top ten take 1% to 1.5%. Sample: peripheral blood. The receptor set was obtained from a woman aged 50 to 60 with acute or convalescent COVID-19. Both conserved end residues are part of each CDR3. A D gene is named only where the DNA matches it firmly. Part of the rows lack a size; the others show once, few, many or a class for expanded clones.

clone_size d_call j_call v_call cdr3_nt cdr3_aa
. . TRBJ2-1 TRBV5-4 TGTGCCAGCAGCTTGGCGGCTAGCCCCTACAATGAGCAGTTCTTC CASSLAASPYNEQFF
. . TRBJ1-2 TRBV19 TGTGCCAGTAGTATAGACTGGGACACTCCCTATGGCTACACCTTC CASSIDWDTPYGYTF
. . TRBJ2-2 TRBV7-2 TGTGCCAGCAGCTTAGGTGGATTTGCGGACTTACCCCGGGAGCTGTTTTTT CASSLGGFADLPRELFF
. . TRBJ1-5 TRBV3-1/TRBV3-2 TGTGCCAGCAGCTTATCACAGAGCAATCAGCCCCAGCATTTT CASSLSQSNQPQHF
. TRBD1 TRBJ2-2 TRBV19 TGTGCCAGTAGTATCGGTGTTAGGGGGCAGGGCACCGGGGAGCTGTTTTTT CASSIGVRGQGTGELFF
once TRBD2 TRBJ2-5 TRBV7-2 TGTGCCAGCAAAAGCGGGAGGGCCAGAGAGACCCAGTACTTC CASKSGRARETQYF
. TRBD2 TRBJ2-5 TRBV4-1 TGCGCCAGCAGCCAAGCAGCGGGACTAGCGGGAGAGACCCAGTACTTC CASSQAAGLAGETQYF
. . TRBJ2-3 TRBV12-3/TRBV12-4 TGTGCCAGCAGACTTGAAAATACAGATACGCAGTATTTT CASRLENTDTQYF
. TRBD2 TRBJ2-1 TRBV3-1/TRBV3-2 TGTGCCAGCAGCCAAGATGGAGTAGCGGGAGTAGGCGACAATGAGCAGTTCTTC CASSQDGVAGVGDNEQFF
. TRBD1 TRBJ1-5 TRBV5-1 TGCGCCAGCAGGGTAGGGACAGTCAGCAATCAGCCCCAGCATTTT CASRVGTVSNQPQHF
. TRBD2 TRBJ2-2 TRBV27 TGTGCCAGCAGTTTAGAAGGACTAGCGGGGGGGCCTGGCACCGGGGAGCTGTTTTTT CASSLEGLAGGPGTGELFF
. TRBD1 TRBJ2-7 TRBV19 TGTGCCAGTAGTATCCTCGCTTATGGACAGGGGGGAAACGAGCAGTACTTC CASSILAYGQGGNEQYF
. . TRBJ1-1 TRBV24-1 TGTGCCACCAGTGATGGTAGGCAGGGTCCAGCTTTCTTT CATSDGRQGPAFF
. . TRBJ1-5 TRBV19 TGTGCCAGTCATAGGGAGGGGAATCAGCCCCAGCATTTT CASHREGNQPQHF
. TRBD1 TRBJ1-4 TRBV6-1 TGTGCCAGCAGTGAAGCGGGACAGGGTGAAAAACTGTTTTTT CASSEAGQGEKLFF
. TRBD1 TRBJ1-2 TRBV3-1/TRBV3-2 TGTGCCAGCAGCCGACAGGGATCTAACTATGGCTACACCTTC CASSRQGSNYGYTF